Below are 18 T cell receptor beta chains sequenced from a single sample in a study of T cell repertoires in cytomegalovirus infection. TCRdb passed the reads through MiXCR, listing each CDR3 protein once. The data show 150,000 to 200,000 distinct CDR3 sequences, around an eighth seen once. Sequenced material: PBMCs. Receptors originate from a human donor in good health (CMV status not recorded). Some clones in this sample may be carry-over from other donors' samples.

This clonotype was counted only a few times. The chain combines TRBV4-2 with TRBJ2-6; TRBD1 agrees at 7 bases. CDR1 LGHNA and CDR2 YNFKEQ come from the germline V gene. The junction had 9 bases not matched to a gene; V was cut back by 4 bases and J by 0 bases. The CDR3 is 18 residues long. CDR3 in DNA: TGTGCCAGCAGCCTTGGGACAGCATTACTCTCTGGGGCCAACGTCCTGACTTTC. As protein: CASSLGTALLSGANVLTF.

In this sample, this clonotype turned up many times. The CDR3 nucleotides read TGTGCCAGCAGCCAAGTCGGAGCGGGGTCCCTATCCGGGGAGCTGTTTTTT. Protein product: CASSQVGAGSLSGELFF. The J gene is TRBJ2-2, the V gene TRBV4-2; 7 bases match TRBD2. Germline CDR1 is LGHNA and CDR2 is YNFKEQ. The CDR3 has 17 amino acids. V shed 1 base, J shed 6 bases, and the junction held 11 bases outside the gene matches.

This clonotype has a handful of counts. This chain links TRBV5-1 with TRBJ2-5, with TRBD1 as a possible D gene (6 bases). CDR3 length equals 15 residues. Trimming pared 2 bases from V and 1 base from J, leaving 12 bases between. Germline CDR1 reads SGHRS; CDR2 reads YFSETQ. CDR3 region: CASSFQQGVQETQYF. The CDR3 region has the DNA TGCGCCAGCAGCTTCCAACAGGGCGTCCAAGAGACCCAGTACTTC. The entire variable domain, with the rest obtained from reference TRBV5-1 and TRBJ2-5, is as follows: KAGVTQTPRYLIKTRGQQVTLSCSPISGHRSVSWYQQTPGQGLQFLFEYFSETQRNKGNFPGRFSGRQFSNSRSEMNVSTLELGDSALYLCASSFQQGVQETQYFGPGTRLLVL.

Comment on this clonotype: Since the CDR3 does not end with the conserved phenylalanine or tryptophan, this likely comes from a read error. The V and J genes are TRBV28 and TRBJ2-7, with D possibly TRBD1 on 6 matching bases. Trimming removed 6 bases from V and 4 bases from J, with 19 bases in between. This CDR3 region has 15 residues. CDR1 is MDHEN and CDR2 is SYDVKM in the germline V gene. CDR3 protein: CASSSPGTKKYEQYL. The DNA of the CDR3 is TGTGCCAGCAGCTCCCCCGGGACAAAAAAGTACGAGCAGTACCTC.

The chain couples TRBV7-9 to TRBJ2-7, with 8 bases matching TRBD1. With 8 bases clipped from V and 2 bases from J, the junction kept 11 bases outside the gene matches. CDR3 size: 15 residues. CDR1 is SEHNR and CDR2 is FQNEAQ in the germline V gene (reference sequence). This chain's CDR3 is CASRPVGQGTYEQYF. In nucleotides, the CDR3 is TGTGCCAGCCGCCCCGTTGGACAGGGAACCTACGAGCAGTACTTC.

At least ten counts were recorded for this clonotype. The chain carries TRBV5-3 and TRBJ2-3, with a weak D call TRBD1 (5 bases). TRBV5-3 belongs to the ORF category, with a function that is uncertain. This CDR3 has 14 amino acids. The V end lost 8 bases, the J end lost 2 bases, and 15 bases lay between the germline ends. CDR3 nucleotide sequence: TGTGCCAGCAGCAGCGACAGTTACACAGATACGCAGTATTTT. Encoded protein: CASSSDSYTDTQYF.

This clonotype has just a few counts. The chain combines TRBV28 with TRBJ2-7, with D possibly being TRBD1 or TRBD2 (5 bases each). The V gene lost 1 base and the J gene lost 11 bases, with 18 bases spanning the gap. Looked up from germline, CDR1 is MDHEN and CDR2 is SYDVKM. The CDR3 runs 14 residues. The DNA of the CDR3 is TGTGCCAGCAGTTTATCCCGGGACGACTTCCGCGAGTACTTC. It is translated as CASSLSRDDFREYF.

The gene calls are TRBV7-2 and TRBJ2-7; 7 bases align to TRBD1. After removal of 4 bases from V and 0 bases from J, the junction contained 9 bases not matched to a gene. The CDR3 has 16 residues. Germline V lookup: CDR1 SGHTA, CDR2 FQGNSA. The CDR3, as DNA: TGTGCCAGCAGCTCACAGGGGAATCTTAACTCCTACGAGCAGTACTTC. It yields the protein CASSSQGNLNSYEQYF.

This clonotype was recorded at least ten times. The chain is built from TRBV7-6 and TRBJ2-7; tentatively, D is TRBD2 (6 bases). The length of the CDR3 is 17 residues. Trimming stripped 4 bases from V and 0 bases from J, with 19 bases between. The V gene's germline CDR1 is SGHVS and CDR2 FNYEAQ. The CDR3 DNA reads TGTGCCAGCAGCTCCCCGTTTAGCGGCAGGAGCTCCTACGAGCAGTACTTC. It yields the protein CASSSPFSGRSSYEQYF.

The chain is built from TRBV4-3 and TRBJ1-1; 7 bases line up with TRBD1. V was pared by 3 bases and J by 1 base, with 8 bases of the junction left unmatched. Germline loops: CDR1 LGHNA, CDR2 YSLEER. The CDR3 runs to 16 residues. CDR3 sequence (DNA): TGCGCCAGCAGCCAGGAAATGACAGGGACGAACACTGAAGCTTTCTTT. Translated: CASSQEMTGTNTEAFF.

The J gene is TRBJ2-7, the V gene TRBV5-6, with TRBD2 matching 14 bases. Germline CDR1 SGHDT, CDR2 YYEEEE. V was clipped by 4 bases and J by 7 bases; unmatched bases: 10. There are 16 residues in the CDR3. For the CDR3, the DNA is TGTGCCAGCAGCCGACGACTAGCGGGAGGGCCGGGTGAGCAGTACTTC. It is translated as CASSRRLAGGPGEQYF.

Ten or more counts support this clonotype. V and J are TRBV7-9 and TRBJ1-1; no firm D call. V lost 5 bases, J lost 0 bases, and 16 bases lay in between. This CDR3 contains 16 residues. Germline loops: CDR1 SEHNR, CDR2 FQNEAQ (reference sequence). The CDR3 DNA is TGTGCCAGCAGCCGACCCATTGTTATGATGAACACTGAAGCTTTCTTT. Translating gives CASSRPIVMMNTEAFF.

This clonotype appeared many times. The gene calls are TRBV5-4 and TRBJ2-2; D is unclear. V lost 4 bases to trimming and J lost 4 bases, with 17 bases between them. CDR1 and CDR2 from the germline V gene are SGHNT and YYREEE (reference sequence). The CDR3 has 16 amino acids. The CDR3 reads CASSPYGSTVTGELFF. CDR3 nucleotide sequence: TGTGCCAGCAGCCCGTACGGAAGTACCGTCACCGGGGAGCTGTTTTTT.

This clonotype has more than one count but fewer than ten. The V call is TRBV24-1, the J call TRBJ2-2; D remains ambiguous. The CDR3 is 17 residues long. Germline values: CDR1 KGHDR, CDR2 SFDVKD. Trimming shortened V by 4 bases and J by 4 bases, and 18 bases separated the two germline ends. The CDR3 coding sequence is TGTGCCACCAGTGAATTAAAGGGCCCTCTTAGCACCGGGGAGCTGTTTTTT. Protein product: CATSELKGPLSTGELFF.

V is TRBV12-3 or TRBV12-4 and J is TRBJ1-1; 7 bases match TRBD1. The CDR3 spans 12 residues. Trimming at V came to 5 bases and at J to 10 bases, leaving 7 bases not matched to a gene. CDR3 sequence: CASSDSNRGAFF. The CDR3 coding sequence is TGTGCCAGCAGTGATAGTAACAGGGGAGCTTTCTTT.

This clonotype has a handful of counts. This chain links TRBV29-1 with TRBJ2-2; a weak D match, TRBD2 (6 bases). The germline V gene encodes CDR1 SQVTM and CDR2 ANQGSEA. The CDR3 has 13 amino acids. Trimming shortened V by 3 bases and J by 7 bases, and 12 bases separated the two germline ends. In DNA form, the CDR3 reads TGCAGCGTTGATAACCAGGGAGGCGGGGAGCTGTTTTTT. Amino acids: CSVDNQGGGELFF.

This clonotype was seen a handful of times. This rearrangement joins TRBV10-3 to TRBJ2-2; D ambiguous. The CDR3 has 12 amino acids. Germline CDR1 reads ENHRY; CDR2 reads SYGVKD. Trimming removed 1 base from V and 6 bases from J, with 3 bases in between. CDR3 sequence reads: CAISEWAGELFF. The CDR3 bases are TGTGCCATCAGTGAGTGGGCCGGGGAGCTGTTTTTT.

This clonotype was recorded a few times. The chain employs TRBV20-1 and TRBJ1-3, with 7 bases identical to TRBD1. V lost 3 bases, J lost 3 bases, and 5 bases stayed unmatched. CDR1 and CDR2 from the germline V gene are DFQATT and SNEGSKA (reference sequence). The CDR3 is 14 amino acids. The chain's CDR3 is CSASAQGVGNTIYF. The CDR3, as DNA: TGCAGTGCTAGTGCCCAGGGGGTTGGAAACACCATATATTTT.